The sequence of this T cell receptor beta chain was determined in a study of PD-L1 blockade in urothelial cancer. Study details: Investigators checked blood 3 weeks (second dose) and 6 weeks after treatment start.

The CDR3 is made up of 13 amino acids. V lost 4 bases and J 3 bases, leaving 10 bases between the germline ends. Per the germline V gene, CDR1 is SQVTM and CDR2 is ANQGSEA. Generated by immunoSEQ multiplex PCR, the TCRdb table keeps only in-frame clones and is missing some. The table has more than 45,000 clones, about 81% seen once. The time point: pretreatment peripheral blood. This TCR came from a man in his forties or fifties with urothelial cancer. This chain connects TRBV29-1 to TRBJ2-1, with D possibly being TRBD2 (6 bases). The input for sequencing was PBMCs, taken around atezolizumab (anti-PD-L1) treatment. DNA for the CDR3: TGCAGCGTTGCCGGGAGAGGCTACAATGAGCAGTTCTTC. This sequence encodes CSVAGRGYNEQFF.